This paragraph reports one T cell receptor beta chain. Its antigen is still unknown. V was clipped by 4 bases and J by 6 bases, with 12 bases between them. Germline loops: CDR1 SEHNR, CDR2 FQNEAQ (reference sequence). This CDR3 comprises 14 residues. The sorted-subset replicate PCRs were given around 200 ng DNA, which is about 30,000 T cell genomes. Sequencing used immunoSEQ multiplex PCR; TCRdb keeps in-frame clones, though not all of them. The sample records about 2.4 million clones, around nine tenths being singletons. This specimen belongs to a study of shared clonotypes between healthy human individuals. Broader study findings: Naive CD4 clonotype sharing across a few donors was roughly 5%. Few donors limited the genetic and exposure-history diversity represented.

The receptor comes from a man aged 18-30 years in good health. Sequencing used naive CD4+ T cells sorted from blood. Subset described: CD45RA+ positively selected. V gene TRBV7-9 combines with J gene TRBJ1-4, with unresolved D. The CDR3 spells CASSSQVVYEKLFF. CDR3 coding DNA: TGTGCCAGCAGCTCCCAAGTGGTGTATGAAAAACTGTTTTTT.